This T cell receptor beta chain stems from a study of OX40 agonist ivuxolimab in advanced cancers. Overall study context: Enrolled patients in dose escalation had cancers that were hepatocellular carcinoma, melanoma, renal cell or head and neck cancer. Those enrolled were less than 85% male, with a mean age of about 66 years and ages from about 20 to 90.

The CDR3 sequence is 16 residues long. The V and J ends lost 1 base and 2 bases, in that order; junction bases with no gene match: 6. The germline V gene encodes CDR1 MGHRA and CDR2 YSYEKL. Generated by immunoSEQ multiplex PCR, the TCRdb table keeps only in-frame clones and is missing some. The sample lists 20,000 to 25,000 clones, about 80% occurring once. The chain is built from TRBV4-1 and TRBJ2-7; 9 bases line up with TRBD1. This TCR came from an adult with an advanced solid tumor such as melanoma, head and neck, liver or kidney cancer. The sample here was CD4+ or CD8+ T cells sorted from blood, taken in a trial of the OX40 agonist ivuxolimab. CDR3 sequence: CASSQGGDRVTYEQYF. The CDR3, as DNA: TGCGCCAGCAGCCAAGGTGGGGACAGGGTTACCTACGAGCAGTACTTC.